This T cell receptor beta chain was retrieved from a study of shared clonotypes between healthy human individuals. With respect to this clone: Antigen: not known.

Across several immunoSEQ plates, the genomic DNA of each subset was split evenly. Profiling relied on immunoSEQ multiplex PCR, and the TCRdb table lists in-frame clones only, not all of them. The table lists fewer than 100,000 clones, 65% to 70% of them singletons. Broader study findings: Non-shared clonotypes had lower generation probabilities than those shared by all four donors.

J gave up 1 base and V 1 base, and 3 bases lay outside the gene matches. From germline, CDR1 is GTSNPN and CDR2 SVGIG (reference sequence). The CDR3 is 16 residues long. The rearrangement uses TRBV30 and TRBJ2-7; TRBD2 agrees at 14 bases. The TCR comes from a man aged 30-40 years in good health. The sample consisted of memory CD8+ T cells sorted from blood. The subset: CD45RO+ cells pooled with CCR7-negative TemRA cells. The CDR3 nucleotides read TGTGCCTGGAGTGGACTAGCGGGAGGGGGGTCCTACGAGCAGTACTTC. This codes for CAWSGLAGGGSYEQYF. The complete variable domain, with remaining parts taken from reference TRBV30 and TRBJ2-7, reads SQTIHQWPATLVQPVGSPLSLECTVEGTSNPNLYWYRQAAGRGLQLLFYSVGIGQISSEVPQNLSASRPQDRQFILSSKKLLLSDSGFYLCAWSGLAGGGSYEQYFGPGTRLTVT.